Listed here is a single T cell receptor beta chain. This sample was taken from a study of regulatory T cells in long-lasting Graves disease. Libraries of TCR beta came from iRepertoire HTBI primers plus Arm-PCR of CDR3 regions. From the multiplex PCR reads, TCRdb called clonotypes with MiXCR, one entry per CDR3 protein. The repertoire holds under 500,000 distinct CDR3 sequences, with less than 25% as singletons. The time point here: persistent/refractory GD, antithyroid drugs over 5 years with positive TRAb. The authors made the TCR library using RNA they extracted from PBMCs. The CDR3 sequence is 13 residues long. V lost 6 bases to trimming and J lost 3 bases, with 12 bases between them. Germline values: CDR1 KGHSH, CDR2 LQKENI.

This TCR came from a female donor with Graves disease. The rearrangement uses TRBV18 and TRBJ2-7; tentative D call: TRBD1 (5 bases). Sequencing was performed on peripheral blood mononuclear cells (PBMCs), taken when the disease was refractory, from a patient treated with antithyroid drugs. The CDR3 spells CASSHGQVYEQYF. CDR3 sequence (DNA): TGTGCCAGCTCTCACGGACAAGTCTACGAGCAGTACTTC.